This T cell receptor beta chain was sequenced for a study of radiotherapy plus CTLA-4 blockade in lung cancer. Overall study findings and caveats: Subsequent to radiotherapy plus ipilimumab, tumor-derived TCR clones underwent expansion in blood.

This clone has just one count. As yet, its antigen is unknown. The CDR3 sequence is 15 residues long. The germline V gene has CDR1 MNHNY and CDR2 SVGAGI (reference sequence). With 1 base removed from V and 6 bases from J, the gap between germline ends came to 16 bases. Assay: immunoSEQ multiplex PCR; the TCRdb copy retains only in-frame clones and omits some. The repertoire holds fewer than 65,000 clones, with about three quarters as singletons. This TCR was recovered from a human donor with non-small cell lung cancer whose response to radiotherapy plus ipilimumab could not be evaluated. This chain uses TRBV6-6 with TRBJ2-7; no clear D gene. The starting material was peripheral blood, obtained from a patient treated with radiotherapy plus ipilimumab. The chain's CDR3 is CASSYFGGSPREQYF. CDR3 nucleotides: TGTGCCAGCAGTTACTTCGGCGGATCCCCCCGCGAGCAGTACTTC.